Following are 17 T cell receptor beta chains from one sample sequenced in a study of blood T cell repertoires in COVID-19. TCRdb's copy holds only in-frame clones and misses some; the assay was immunoSEQ multiplex PCR. Seen here are over 150,000 clones, more than 75% observed once, and the top ten hold about 5%. Material for sequencing was peripheral blood. The receptors derive from a man between 18 and 35 years old with COVID-19, enrolled during active disease.

V gene TRBV28 combines with J gene TRBJ2-7, with TRBD2 matching over 8 bases. V lost 8 bases and J lost 2; bases outside the gene matches: 8. The length of the CDR3 is 14 residues. Germline V lookup: CDR1 MDHEN, CDR2 SYDVKM. The CDR3 loop reads CASWAGGRTYEQYF. CDR3 nucleotide sequence: TGTGCCAGCTGGGCGGGAGGCCGAACCTACGAGCAGTACTTC.

The gene calls are TRBV27 and TRBJ2-2, with D uncertain. The germline V and J ends were trimmed by 5 bases and 4 bases, with 14 bases remaining between them. Germline CDR1 and CDR2: MNHEY and SMNVEV (reference sequence). The CDR3 length is 15 residues. In nucleotides, the CDR3 is TGTGCCAGCAGTCAATACACGCCAACCACCGGGGAGCTGTTTTTT. It is translated as CASSQYTPTTGELFF.

The chain has TRBV5-1 and TRBJ2-7, with 10 bases lining up with TRBD1. The CDR3 length is 15 residues. Germline V CDR1 and CDR2: SGHRS, YFSETQ. Losses at the gene ends were 3 bases for V and 5 bases for J; bases not matched to a gene: 8. The CDR3 here is CASSSRQGAIDEQYF. The CDR3 DNA reads as TGCGCCAGCAGCTCTCGACAGGGGGCGATCGACGAGCAGTACTTC.

The chain joins TRBV11-3 to TRBJ2-1; D is unresolved. The V end lost 5 bases, the J end lost 4 bases, and 6 bases lay between the germline ends. CDR1 and CDR2 from the germline V gene are SGHNT and YENEEA. There are 12 residues in the CDR3. CDR3 sequence reads: CASSLSYNEQFF. CDR3 coding DNA: TGTGCCAGCAGCCTCTCGTACAATGAGCAGTTCTTC.

This chain joins TRBV4-1 and TRBJ2-7; D possibly corresponds to TRBD2 (6 bases). V lost 4 bases and J 7 bases, leaving 23 bases between the germline ends. Germline V CDR1 and CDR2: MGHRA, YSYEKL. The CDR3 totals 16 residues. CDR3 coding DNA: TGCGCCAGCAGCCCACTTATCGGGCCCTACCGGGGGGAGCAGTACTTC. It is translated as CASSPLIGPYRGEQYF.

This sequence joins TRBV7-9 and TRBJ2-7, with no clear D. V lost 4 bases to trimming and J lost 4 bases, with 8 bases between them. The length of the CDR3 is 12 residues. Germline lookup yields CDR1 SEHNR and CDR2 FQNEAQ (reference sequence). In nucleotides, the CDR3 is TGTGCCAGCAGCTCCTCCCTATACGAGCAGTACTTC. This gives the protein CASSSSLYEQYF.

The chain couples TRBV6-1 to TRBJ2-7, with TRBD2 as a possible D gene (5 bases). CDR1 and CDR2 from the germline V gene are MNHNS and SASEGT. The CDR3 runs 14 residues. Trimming cost V 3 bases and J 4 bases, with 13 bases left between them. The CDR3 coding sequence is TGTGCCAGCAGTGATGCGGTGGAGGCTTACGAGCAGTACTTC. Translated: CASSDAVEAYEQYF.

The J gene is TRBJ2-7, the V gene TRBV27; 10 nucleotides line up with TRBD2. This CDR3 contains 16 residues. CDR1 and CDR2 (germline): MNHEY, SMNVEV (reference sequence). The V segment lost 6 bases and the J segment 0 bases; nucleotides outside the gene matches: 8. In nucleotides, the CDR3 is TGTGCCAGCAGACCCACCCTAGCGGGAGTCTCCTACGAGCAGTACTTC. Amino acid sequence: CASRPTLAGVSYEQYF.

This CDR3 reads CAISWGGSSTDTQYF. The CDR3 DNA sequence: TGTGCCATCAGCTGGGGGGGTTCTAGCACAGATACGCAGTATTTT. The V call is TRBV10-3, the J call TRBJ2-3; 7 bases map to TRBD2. V gave up 6 bases and J gave up 0 bases; unmatched junction bases: 6. CDR1 ENHRY and CDR2 SYGVKD come from the germline V gene. The CDR3 is 15 residues long.

J is TRBJ1-3 and V is TRBV30; 8 bases are shared with TRBD1. The trim removed 4 bases at V and 5 bases at J, leaving 10 bases unmatched. There are 15 residues in the CDR3. From germline, CDR1 is GTSNPN and CDR2 SVGIG (reference sequence). In DNA form, the CDR3 reads TGTGCCTGGATGTCGGGGACAGGTCCTAGAAACACCATATATTTT. Translation gives CAWMSGTGPRNTIYF.

This clone was found once. The V call is TRBV19, the J call TRBJ2-5; TRBD1 matches at 9 bases. CDR3 length: 14 residues. The germline gives CDR1 LNHDA, CDR2 SQIVND (reference sequence). The junction had 5 bases not matched to a gene; V was cut back by 4 bases and J by 5 bases. CDR3 DNA sequence: TGTGCCAGTAGTACACAGGGGGCGCGCGAGACCCAGTACTTC. The encoded protein is CASSTQGARETQYF.

The sample holds a few counts of this clone. The J gene is TRBJ2-3, the V gene TRBV29-1, with 8 bases aligning to TRBD1. Trimming took 5 bases from V and 4 from J; bases not matched to a gene: 14. The CDR3 has 16 amino acids. CDR1 and CDR2 (germline): SQVTM, ANQGSEA. The CDR3 DNA follows: TGCAGCGTTCTGCCCCGGGACAGGTCCAGCGCAGATACGCAGTATTTT. This translates into CSVLPRDRSSADTQYF.

The rearrangement uses TRBV27 and TRBJ1-2; the D gene is possibly TRBD1 (5 bases). V lost 1 base to trimming and J lost 4 bases, with 19 bases between them. The germline V gene has CDR1 MNHEY and CDR2 SMNVEV (reference sequence). The CDR3 loop spans 17 amino acids. The CDR3 nucleotides read TGTGCCAGCAGTTTATACGGGGGGTATTTTGACCCCTATGGCTACACCTTC. Protein product: CASSLYGGYFDPYGYTF.

This chain links TRBV15 with TRBJ2-2, with TRBD2 matching over 7 bases. V lost 0 bases and J lost 13; bases outside the gene matches: 5. Germline V lookup: CDR1 LNHNV, CDR2 YYDKDF (reference sequence). This CDR3 has 13 amino acids. Here the CDR3 DNA reads TGTGCCACCAGCAGAGAGCGGGAGATGGGGCTGTTTTTT. Translating it yields CATSREREMGLFF.

The chain combines TRBV28 with TRBJ1-1; TRBD1 might be the D (5 bases). Germline V gives CDR1 MDHEN, CDR2 SYDVKM. Trimming took 6 bases from V and 1 from J, leaving 12 bases between them. The CDR3 has 14 amino acids. In nucleotides, the CDR3 is TGTGCCAGCAGGCTTCTGCAGGGGAACACTGAAGCTTTCTTT. As protein: CASRLLQGNTEAFF.

For this clone: Additional DNA sequences in this sample encode the identical CDR3. V gene TRBV12-3 or TRBV12-4 combines with J gene TRBJ2-1; the D gene is possibly TRBD2 (6 bases). V was clipped by 3 bases and J by 6 bases, with 6 bases between them. The CDR3 extends over 12 amino acids. The CDR3 DNA follows: TGTGCCAGCAGTTTCGGGGGCAATGAGCAGTTCTTC. Its protein product is CASSFGGNEQFF.

J is TRBJ2-7 and V is TRBV6-5, with D possibly TRBD1 on 6 matching bases. The CDR3 contains 12 residues. V was pared by 6 bases and J by 4 bases, with 10 bases between. The germline V gene encodes CDR1 MNHEY and CDR2 SVGAGI. The CDR3 region is CASRETGYEQYF. In DNA, the CDR3 is TGTGCCAGCAGGGAGACAGGATACGAGCAGTACTTC.